This T cell receptor (beta chain) was profiled in a study of regulatory and conventional T cells in RAG deficiency. Study-level points and caveats: Shannon entropy fell and Simpson indices rose in RAG-deficient patients. Shorter CDR3s in all patient subsets; >75% Treg-Tconv overlap in Omenn.

The sample holds one count of this clone. The antigen is not known. Data came from immunoSEQ multiplex PCR; TCRdb stores just in-frame clones and leaves some out. The repertoire consists of tens of thousands of clones, with approximately 90% occurring once and the leading ten covering about 4.9%. The CDR3 totals 15 residues. With 1 base clipped from V and 1 base from J, the junction kept 2 bases outside the gene matches. CDR1 MGHRA and CDR2 YSYEKL come from the germline V gene. These sequences were also reported in another study, on regulatory T cells. Turning to that study: Primers: 52 TRBV forward and 13 TRBJ reverse. In patients, unique TRB V-J pairs were restricted and V/J usage skewed, especially in Tregs.

The TCR comes from a human donor in good health. Sequencing input: CD8+ T cells sorted from blood. This rearrangement joins TRBV4-1 to TRBJ2-5, with 8 bases lining up with TRBD2. The CDR3, as DNA: TGCGCCAGCAGCCAAGGGGCGGGGGGCCAAGAGACCCAGTACTTC. Protein: CASSQGAGGQETQYF.